These 19 T cell receptor beta chains were all obtained from the same sample, sequenced in a study of shared clonotypes between healthy human individuals. Naive CD8 cells, CD45RO-negative and positively selected for CCR7, excluded terminally differentiated effector memory CD45RA+ cells. The repertoire was sequenced with immunoSEQ multiplex PCR; TCRdb's copy has only in-frame clones and lacks some. The profile shows over 2,000,000 clones, around 95% of them singletons. The sequenced sample consisted of naive CD8+ T cells from PBMCs. These receptors were obtained from a man between 18 and 29 years old in good health. Some clones in this sample may be carry-over from other donors' samples.

The chain couples TRBV9 to TRBJ1-5; D is perhaps TRBD1 (5 bases). The V and J ends lost 0 bases and 8 bases respectively, with 9 bases between them. CDR1 is SGDLS and CDR2 is YYNGEE in the germline V gene. The CDR3 has 13 residues. CDR3 region: CASSVGLGEPQHF. The DNA of the CDR3 is TGTGCCAGCAGCGTAGGGCTGGGGGAGCCCCAGCATTTT.

V usage is TRBV7-9 and J usage is TRBJ2-6; D tentatively reads TRBD1 or TRBD2 (5 bases each). The CDR3 is 15 residues long. The V end was cut by 8 bases, the J end by 0 bases, with 11 bases between. Germline lookup yields CDR1 SEHNR and CDR2 FQNEAQ (reference sequence). The CDR3 protein is CASRSGGSGANVLTF. In DNA, the CDR3 is TGTGCCAGCCGATCTGGGGGCTCTGGGGCCAACGTCCTGACTTTC.

This chain links TRBV9 with TRBJ2-1; 7 nucleotides agree with TRBD2. V lost 5 bases, J lost 0 bases, and 5 bases stayed unmatched. This CDR3 region has 15 residues. The germline CDR1 and CDR2 sequences are SGDLS and YYNGEE. DNA for the CDR3: TGTGCCAGCAGTCTCCGGGACTACTCCTACAATGAGCAGTTCTTC. This gives the protein CASSLRDYSYNEQFF.

The chain uses TRBV29-1 and TRBJ2-1; 12 bases are a match to TRBD2. V was clipped by 6 bases and J by 2 bases; unmatched bases: 2. Germline V gene sequence: CDR1 SQVTM, CDR2 ANQGSEA. This CDR3 spans 14 amino acids. The CDR3 loop is CSVTSGRTYNEQFF. The CDR3 DNA reads as TGCAGCGTCACTAGCGGGAGGACCTACAATGAGCAGTTCTTC.

This clone occurred once. The V call is TRBV7-9, the J call TRBJ2-1, with D perhaps matching TRBD2 (6 bases). Per the germline V gene, CDR1 is SEHNR and CDR2 is FQNEAQ (reference sequence). The CDR3 contains 15 residues. Deletions cut 2 bases from V and 6 bases from J, with 14 bases between. CDR3: CASSLPGAEGNEQFF. The CDR3 nucleotides read TGTGCCAGCAGCTTACCGGGCGCGGAGGGCAATGAGCAGTTCTTC.

This chain uses TRBV5-6 with TRBJ1-3; D is unresolved. The CDR3 is made up of 15 amino acids. The germline V gene has CDR1 SGHDT and CDR2 YYEEEE. The V gene lost 0 bases and the J gene lost 0 bases, with 7 bases spanning the gap. CDR3 region: CASSLGSFSGNTIYF. The CDR3, as DNA: TGTGCCAGCAGCTTGGGCTCCTTCTCTGGAAACACCATATATTTT.

This clone appeared once. The V and J genes are TRBV19 and TRBJ2-2; D might be TRBD1 (5 bases). Germline assignment: CDR1 LNHDA and CDR2 SQIVND (reference sequence). Trimming cost V 3 bases and J 4 bases, with 15 bases left between them. The length of the CDR3 is 16 residues. CDR3 residues: CASSIRFEDTTGELFF. The CDR3, as DNA: TGTGCCAGTAGTATTCGCTTCGAGGACACCACCGGGGAGCTGTTTTTT. The complete variable domain, with remaining parts taken from reference TRBV19 and TRBJ2-2, reads DGGITQSPKYLFRKEGQNVTLSCEQNLNHDAMYWYRQDPGQGLRLIYYSQIVNDFQKGDIAEGYSVSREKKESFPLTVTSAQKNPTAFYLCASSIRFEDTTGELFFGEGSRLTVL.

This clone was picked up a small number of times. The chain uses TRBV7-9 and TRBJ2-3; TRBD2 agrees at 10 bases. Germline assignment: CDR1 SEHNR and CDR2 FQNEAQ (reference sequence). The CDR3 runs 17 residues. Unmatched junction bases numbered 8, after V lost 4 bases and J lost 1 base. The CDR3 DNA follows: TGTGCCAGCAGCTCTTTCCTCGGACTAGCGGGCACAGATACGCAGTATTTT. It codes for CASSSFLGLAGTDTQYF. The complete variable domain, with remaining parts taken from reference TRBV7-9 and TRBJ2-3, reads DTGVSQNPRHKITKRGQNVTFRCDPISEHNRLYWYRQTLGQGPEFLTYFQNEAQLEKSRLLSDRFSAERPKGSFSTLEIQRTEQGDSAMYLCASSSFLGLAGTDTQYFGPGTRLTVL.

V gene TRBV5-6 combines with J gene TRBJ1-2; possible D gene TRBD1, 6 bases. Germline values: CDR1 SGHDT, CDR2 YYEEEE. Trimming shortened V by 1 base and J by 4 bases, and 11 bases separated the two germline ends. The CDR3 is made up of 14 amino acids. The CDR3 loop reads CASSLRQGPYGYTF. In DNA form, the CDR3 reads TGTGCCAGCAGCTTGCGTCAGGGGCCCTATGGCTACACCTTC.

The chain couples TRBV6-6 to TRBJ2-1; D remains ambiguous. Germline CDR1 reads MNHNY; CDR2 reads SVGAGI (reference sequence). Between the trimmed V and J ends, which lost 5 bases and 8 bases, there was a span of 16 bases. The CDR3 runs to 14 residues. For the CDR3, the DNA is TGTGCCAGCAGTGCGACCAGCTTTCGGGATGAGCAGTTCTTC. Residues: CASSATSFRDEQFF.

This clone was detected a few times. The chain combines TRBV4-1 with TRBJ1-1; D remains unclear. The germline CDR1 and CDR2 sequences are MGHRA and YSYEKL. The germline V and J ends were trimmed by 0 bases and 1 base, with 9 bases remaining between them. The CDR3 contains 15 residues. The CDR3 sequence is CASSQDPGRNTEAFF. CDR3 nucleotide sequence: TGCGCCAGCAGCCAAGATCCCGGCAGGAACACTGAAGCTTTCTTT.

The chain employs TRBV28 and TRBJ2-5, with D perhaps TRBD2 (5 bases). CDR1 is MDHEN, CDR2 SYDVKM, per germline. CDR3 length: 13 residues. Trimming removed 6 bases at V and 5 bases at J, with 13 bases between. The CDR3 here is CASSVTRYETQYF. CDR3 sequence (DNA): TGTGCCAGCAGCGTCACTAGGTATGAGACCCAGTACTTC.

J is TRBJ1-1 and V is TRBV2; D call uncertain. V lost 5 bases and J lost 1, with 11 bases in between. This CDR3 is built from 14 residues. Germline lookup yields CDR1 SNHLY and CDR2 FYNNEI. CDR3 coding DNA: TGTGCCAGCAGTCCGGTCTATCCGAACACTGAAGCTTTCTTT. Its protein product is CASSPVYPNTEAFF.

The chain has TRBV28 and TRBJ2-7, with a possible D match to TRBD2 (6 bases). Germline V CDR1 and CDR2: MDHEN, SYDVKM. V was trimmed by 2 bases and J by 0 bases, leaving 17 bases between them. The CDR3 loop spans 17 amino acids. The CDR3 protein is CASSLRGVVASSYEQYF. In nucleotides, the CDR3 is TGTGCCAGCAGTTTACGCGGGGTAGTGGCTTCCTCCTACGAGCAGTACTTC.

The gene calls are TRBV11-2 and TRBJ2-3; 8 positions agree with TRBD2. With V trimmed by 1 base and J by 5 bases, 5 bases remained unmatched. CDR3 length equals 15 residues. Looked up from germline, CDR1 is SGHAT and CDR2 is FQNNGV. The CDR3 bases are TGTGCCAGCAGCTTAGTTGGGCTAGCGGGAGATACGCAGTATTTT. It encodes CASSLVGLAGDTQYF. The full variable domain, rest sourced from reference TRBV11-2 and TRBJ2-3, is EAGVAQSPRYKIIEKRQSVAFWCNPISGHATLYWYQQILGQGPKLLIQFQNNGVVDDSQLPKDRFSAERLKGVDSTLKIQPAKLEDSAVYLCASSLVGLAGDTQYFGPGTRLTVL.

This clone was seen a single time. This chain links TRBV4-3 with TRBJ2-2, with D possibly TRBD2 on 5 matching bases. This CDR3 is 15 amino acids long. Germline lookup yields CDR1 LGHNA and CDR2 YSLEER. Trimming took off 0 bases at V and 6 bases at J, with 11 bases between the two ends. The CDR3 DNA follows: TGCGCCAGCAGCCAAGAGATCGCCGGGGCCGGGGAGCTGTTTTTT. Protein product: CASSQEIAGAGELFF.

The chain couples TRBV9 to TRBJ2-7, with D possibly matching TRBD2 (6 bases). Trimming removed 4 bases from V and 2 bases from J, with 13 bases in between. The CDR3 is made up of 14 amino acids. Germline V gene lookup returns CDR1 SGDLS and CDR2 YYNGEE. The CDR3 sequence is CASSTEEGTYEQYF. The CDR3 coding sequence is TGTGCCAGCAGCACAGAGGAGGGAACCTACGAGCAGTACTTC.

The V call is TRBV29-1, the J call TRBJ2-1, with a possible D match to TRBD1 (5 bases). V was cut by 0 bases and J by 5 bases, with 11 bases left in between. Looked up from germline, CDR1 is SQVTM and CDR2 is ANQGSEA. The CDR3 runs to 14 residues. In DNA, the CDR3 is TGCAGCGTTGAAGAACGCGGACATGACAATGAGCAGTTCTTC. It codes for CSVEERGHDNEQFF.

The chain uses TRBV7-8 and TRBJ2-3; no firm D call. Trimming took 7 bases from V and 2 from J, leaving 16 bases between them. The CDR3 totals 15 residues. Germline-derived CDR1 and CDR2 are SGHVS and FQNEAQ. CDR3 in amino acids: CASTSGAGYTDTQYF. The CDR3 DNA reads as TGTGCCAGCACCTCAGGAGCAGGATACACAGATACGCAGTATTTT.